One and the same sample provided the 31 T cell receptor beta chains below, sequenced in a study of type 1 regulatory T cells. One entry per CDR3 protein results from TCRdb running MiXCR on the reads. The sample contains 75,000 to 100,000 distinct CDR3 sequences, 30% to 35% of which appear only once. Specimen: CD4+ T cells, either the whole sample or a sorted fraction (not recorded which). Every receptor here comes from a human donor in good health.

The chain recombines TRBV12-5 with TRBJ2-7, with 7 bases aligning to TRBD2. CDR3 size: 15 residues. Germline-derived CDR1 and CDR2 are LGHNT and FRNRAP. The trim removed 4 bases at V and 2 bases at J, leaving 8 bases unmatched. The CDR3 DNA follows: TGTGCTAGTGGTTCGACTAGCTCCTCGGCCTACGAGCAGTACTTC. Translated, it gives CASGSTSSSAYEQYF.

The chain recombines TRBV7-8 with TRBJ1-5; D may be TRBD1 (5 bases). CDR1 and CDR2 from the germline V gene are SGHVS and FQNEAQ. With 1 base removed from V and 7 bases from J, the gap between germline ends came to 17 bases. There are 16 residues in the CDR3. CDR3 in amino acids: CASSLGATPRGQPQHF. CDR3 nucleotides: TGTGCCAGCAGCTTAGGGGCGACACCACGGGGGCAGCCCCAGCATTTT.

The V gene is TRBV4-3, the J gene TRBJ2-7; maybe TRBD2 (6 bases). This CDR3 region has 13 residues. CDR1 is LGHNA and CDR2 is YSLEER in the germline V gene. V lost 1 base and J lost 5, with 9 bases in between. DNA of the CDR3: TGCGCCAGCAGCCAAGGGGGCGGGGACGAGCAGTACTTC. It codes for CASSQGGGDEQYF.

This sequence joins TRBV10-3 and TRBJ2-3, with 9 bases that match TRBD2. J lost 4 bases, V lost 2 bases, and 10 bases had no gene match. Germline values: CDR1 ENHRY, CDR2 SYGVKD. The CDR3 has 17 amino acids. The chain's CDR3 is CAISEPIAGEGSDTQYF. In DNA form, the CDR3 reads TGTGCCATCAGTGAGCCCATAGCGGGAGAGGGATCAGATACGCAGTATTTT.

This chain joins TRBV6-6 and TRBJ2-4, with a weak D call TRBD1 (6 bases). The length of the CDR3 is 14 residues. CDR1 and CDR2 (germline): MNHNY, SVGAGI (reference sequence). V was pared by 5 bases and J by 8 bases, with 16 bases between. In DNA form, the CDR3 reads TGTGCCAGCAGTCACGACAGGTGGTTTGACATTCAGTACTTC. Encoded protein: CASSHDRWFDIQYF.

V gene TRBV19 combines with J gene TRBJ2-2, with D possibly matching TRBD1 (5 bases). With 6 bases removed from V and 0 bases from J, the gap between germline ends came to 14 bases. This CDR3 is 16 amino acids long. CDR1 LNHDA and CDR2 SQIVND come from the germline V gene (reference sequence). The CDR3 region is CASRRGFAANTGELFF. The CDR3 DNA reads TGTGCCAGTAGAAGGGGTTTCGCGGCGAACACCGGGGAGCTGTTTTTT. Supplemented by reference TRBV19 and TRBJ2-2, the full variable domain reads DGGITQSPKYLFRKEGQNVTLSCEQNLNHDAMYWYRQDPGQGLRLIYYSQIVNDFQKGDIAEGYSVSREKKESFPLTVTSAQKNPTAFYLCASRRGFAANTGELFFGEGSRLTVL.

The chain joins TRBV5-1 to TRBJ2-1; D may be TRBD1 (5 bases). Trimming removed 3 bases from V and 10 bases from J, with 20 bases in between. From germline, CDR1 is SGHRS and CDR2 YFSETQ. This CDR3 is 15 amino acids long. The chain's CDR3 is CASSSNTQDGREQFF. The CDR3 coding sequence is TGCGCCAGCAGCTCCAATACACAGGACGGCAGAGAGCAGTTCTTC.

This clonotype was seen a handful of times. The chain links TRBV11-2 to TRBJ2-1, with 8 bases matching TRBD1. CDR1 and CDR2 (germline): SGHAT, FQNNGV. V shed 4 bases, J shed 2 bases, and the junction held 7 bases outside the gene matches. This CDR3 spans 16 amino acids. The CDR3 DNA reads TGTGCCAGCAGCTGGGGGGCAGGGGGCCCCTACAATGAGCAGTTCTTC. It specifies CASSWGAGGPYNEQFF.

This clonotype occurred a few times. The chain recombines TRBV20-1 with TRBJ1-1, with unresolved D. V lost 4 bases and J lost 1, with 13 bases in between. CDR3 length equals 14 residues. Germline V gene sequence: CDR1 DFQATT, CDR2 SNEGSKA (reference sequence). CDR3: CSANLNQRNTEAFF. DNA of the CDR3: TGCAGTGCTAATCTAAATCAGAGGAACACTGAAGCTTTCTTT.

This clonotype came up a few times. The rearrangement links TRBV7-2 to TRBJ2-7; 8 bases line up with TRBD2. CDR3 length: 16 residues. Germline CDR1 SGHTA, CDR2 FQGNSA. The V segment lost 3 bases and the J segment 4 bases; nucleotides outside the gene matches: 11. CDR3 residues: CASSLAPGLDVYEQYF. CDR3 in DNA: TGTGCCAGCAGCTTGGCCCCGGGACTAGACGTTTACGAGCAGTACTTC. Filled out from reference TRBV7-2 and TRBJ2-7, the complete variable domain reads GAGVSQSPSNKVTEKGKDVELRCDPISGHTALYWYRQSLGQGLEFLIYFQGNSAPDKSGLPSDRFSAERTGGSVSTLTIQRTQQEDSAVYLCASSLAPGLDVYEQYFGPGTRLTVT.

The rearrangement joins TRBV18 to TRBJ2-1, with 10 bases matching TRBD2. V was pared by 2 bases and J by 5 bases, with 3 bases of the junction left unmatched. CDR3 length: 15 residues. Germline V lookup: CDR1 KGHSH, CDR2 LQKENI. CDR3 sequence: CASSPGTSAHNEQFF. CDR3 sequence (DNA): TGTGCCAGCTCACCAGGGACTAGCGCTCACAATGAGCAGTTCTTC. The full variable domain, in which reference TRBV18 and TRBJ2-1 provide the parts outside the CDR3, is NAGVMQNPRHLVRRRGQEARLRCSPMKGHSHVYWYRQLPEEGLKFMVYLQKENIIDESGMPKERFSAEFPKEGPSILRIQQVVRGDSAAYFCASSPGTSAHNEQFFGPGTRLTVL.

The V call is TRBV5-1, the J call TRBJ2-5; a possible D gene is TRBD1 (6 bases). This CDR3 contains 14 residues. Looked up from germline, CDR1 is SGHRS and CDR2 is YFSETQ. Trimming took 6 bases from V and 7 from J, leaving 19 bases between them. The CDR3 sequence: CASTTIQGPRTQYF. In DNA form, the CDR3 reads TGCGCCAGCACCACAATACAGGGCCCAAGGACCCAGTACTTC.

This clonotype was detected only a few times. This sequence joins TRBV5-1 and TRBJ2-2, with 10 bases lining up with TRBD1. The CDR3 consists of 16 residues. J gave up 3 bases and V 1 base, and 3 bases lay outside the gene matches. Per the germline V gene, CDR1 is SGHRS and CDR2 is YFSETQ. The CDR3 DNA follows: TGCGCCAGCAGCTTGTTGGGACAGGGGTACACCGGGGAGCTGTTTTTT. It encodes CASSLLGQGYTGELFF.

This clonotype was counted between two and nine times. Here the CDR3 reads CASSESPLAGVYYNEQFF. The CDR3 bases are TGTGCCAGCAGTGAATCCCCTCTAGCGGGAGTTTACTACAATGAGCAGTTCTTC. The chain links TRBV6-1 to TRBJ2-1; 10 bases line up with TRBD2. Germline V gene data show CDR1 as MNHNS and CDR2 as SASEGT. Germline trimming cut 2 bases from V and 3 bases from J; bases unmatched to any gene: 10. CDR3 length: 18 residues.

V is TRBV14 and J is TRBJ2-1; 7 bases agree with TRBD2. The CDR3 has 14 amino acids. Looked up from germline, CDR1 is SGHDN and CDR2 is FVKESK. V dropped 1 base and J dropped 6; count of bases not matched to a gene: 3. The CDR3 DNA sequence: TGTGCCAGCAGCCAAGGAATAGCGGGCAATGAGCAGTTCTTC. This gives the protein CASSQGIAGNEQFF.

This clonotype was seen a handful of times. The chain recombines TRBV5-6 with TRBJ2-7; D unclear. Germline V gives CDR1 SGHDT, CDR2 YYEEEE. The V end lost 4 bases, the J end lost 3 bases, and 8 bases lay between the germline ends. The CDR3 contains 12 residues. The DNA for the CDR3 is TGTGCCAGCAGCCGTGAGCGCTACGAGCAGTACTTC. Its translation: CASSRERYEQYF.

The gene calls are TRBV9 and TRBJ1-3, with a tentative D call TRBD1 (5 bases). V was trimmed by 2 bases and J by 2 bases, leaving 8 bases between them. The CDR3 is 14 residues long. CDR1 is SGDLS and CDR2 is YYNGEE in the germline V gene. The CDR3 sequence: CASSVGQAGNTIYF. CDR3 DNA sequence: TGTGCCAGCAGCGTCGGACAAGCTGGAAACACCATATATTTT. Complete variable domain (other parts from reference TRBV9 and TRBJ1-3): DSGVTQTPKHLITATGQRVTLRCSPRSGDLSVYWYQQSLDQGLQFLIQYYNGEERAKGNILERFSAQQFPDLHSELNLSSLELGDSALYFCASSVGQAGNTIYFGEGSWLTVV.

The chain recombines TRBV14 with TRBJ2-2, with TRBD2 identical over 10 bases. The ends lost 0 bases at V and 6 bases at J; junction bases unmatched: 10. CDR3 size: 18 residues. CDR1 SGHDN and CDR2 FVKESK come from the germline V gene. The CDR3 DNA reads TGTGCCAGCAGCCAAGATAGAGCGGGAGGGCCCTCCCCCGGGGAGCTGTTTTTT. It specifies CASSQDRAGGPSPGELFF. Using reference TRBV14 and TRBJ2-2 for the parts outside the CDR3, the full variable domain is EAGVTQFPSHSVIEKGQTVTLRCDPISGHDNLYWYRRVMGKEIKFLLHFVKESKQDESGMPNNRFLAERTGGTYSTLKVQPAELEDSGVYFCASSQDRAGGPSPGELFFGEGSRLTVL.

The chain joins TRBV5-5 to TRBJ2-4; TRBD1 matches 12 bases. CDR1 is SGHKS, CDR2 YYEKEE, per germline (reference sequence). The CDR3 has 18 amino acids. V lost 5 bases and J lost 0; bases outside the gene matches: 9. CDR3: CASRPGQGAIVAKNIQYF. DNA for the CDR3: TGTGCCAGCAGACCGGGACAGGGGGCGATCGTAGCCAAAAACATTCAGTACTTC.

The V gene is TRBV7-8, the J gene TRBJ2-3, with 9 bases matching TRBD2. The V segment lost 2 bases and the J segment 0 bases; nucleotides outside the gene matches: 0. This CDR3 comprises 15 residues. Germline values: CDR1 SGHVS, CDR2 FQNEAQ. This chain's CDR3 is CASSLLAGSTDTQYF. The CDR3 bases are TGTGCCAGCAGCTTACTAGCGGGAAGCACAGATACGCAGTATTTT.

This clonotype came up a few times. V and J are TRBV19 and TRBJ2-1; TRBD1 or TRBD2 may be the D gene (6 bases each). Germline V gene sequence: CDR1 LNHDA, CDR2 SQIVND (reference sequence). The CDR3 runs to 16 residues. The ends were cut back, 3 bases at V and 10 bases at J, with 22 bases in the middle. As DNA, the CDR3 is TGTGCCAGTAGTATTGGGCTAGCGAGTAAAACAGGGGAGCAGTTCTTC. Protein sequence: CASSIGLASKTGEQFF.

The genes are TRBV11-2 and TRBJ2-4; perhaps TRBD2 as D (6 bases). The ends were cut back, 1 base at V and 9 bases at J, with 13 bases in the middle. The CDR3 loop spans 14 amino acids. Germline V CDR1 and CDR2: SGHAT, FQNNGV. The CDR3 is CASSLVELAGIQYF. CDR3 nucleotides: TGTGCCAGCAGCTTAGTCGAACTAGCTGGCATTCAGTACTTC.

V and J are TRBV6-1 and TRBJ2-7; D may be TRBD1 or TRBD2 (5 bases each). CDR1 is MNHNS, CDR2 SASEGT, per germline. Trimming shortened V by 4 bases and J by 4 bases, and 11 bases separated the two germline ends. The CDR3 runs 13 residues. This CDR3 reads CASSVAGTYEQYF. The CDR3 DNA follows: TGTGCCAGCAGTGTTGCAGGGACGTACGAGCAGTACTTC.

This clonotype has only a few counts. The chain has TRBV20-1 and TRBJ1-5, with 9 bases matching TRBD1. The CDR3 runs 14 residues. Trimming cost V 2 bases and J 4 bases; bases outside gene matches: 3. Looked up from germline, CDR1 is DFQATT and CDR2 is SNEGSKA (reference sequence). The CDR3 bases are TGCAGTGCTAGACGTGACAGGGGGAATCAGCCCCAGCATTTT. As protein: CSARRDRGNQPQHF.

This chain joins TRBV3-1 and TRBJ2-7; 9 bases align to TRBD2. CDR3 length equals 16 residues. With V trimmed by 1 base and J by 5 bases, 9 bases remained unmatched. Germline CDR1 reads LGHDT; CDR2 reads YNNKEL (reference sequence). The CDR3 sequence: CASSQGALAGANEQYF. The CDR3 nucleotides read TGTGCCAGCAGCCAAGGGGCCTTAGCGGGAGCGAACGAGCAGTACTTC.

The CDR3 DNA follows: TGTGCCAGCAGCCAGGGGACAGGGCGGGAGCAGTACTTC. Its protein is CASSQGTGREQYF. The V call is TRBV7-3, the J call TRBJ2-7, with 9 bases lining up with TRBD1. V shed 5 bases, J shed 7 bases, and the junction held 6 bases outside the gene matches. The germline V gene encodes CDR1 SGHTA and CDR2 FQGTGA. The CDR3 sequence is 13 residues long.

This sequence joins TRBV7-6 and TRBJ2-5, with D hard to call. Trimming removed 5 bases from V and 5 bases from J, with 6 bases in between. CDR1 and CDR2 from the germline V gene are SGHVS and FNYEAQ. The CDR3 consists of 11 residues. The CDR3: CASSTEETQYF. In DNA, the CDR3 is TGTGCCAGCAGCACCGAGGAGACCCAGTACTTC.

The rearrangement joins TRBV15 to TRBJ2-1, with D possibly matching TRBD2 (6 bases). The ends were cut back, 6 bases at V and 4 bases at J, with 16 bases in the middle. This CDR3 contains 15 residues. The germline CDR1 and CDR2 sequences are LNHNV and YYDKDF (reference sequence). CDR3 sequence: CATSHGGRVYNEQFF. CDR3 nucleotide sequence: TGTGCCACCAGTCACGGGGGACGGGTTTACAATGAGCAGTTCTTC.

This clonotype was observed a few times. The rearrangement uses TRBV6-2 or TRBV6-3 and TRBJ2-3; 7 positions agree with TRBD1. From germline, CDR1 is MNHEY and CDR2 SVGEGT. V shed 6 bases and J 6 bases; nucleotides not matched to a gene: 9. The CDR3 covers 14 residues. The chain's CDR3 is CASRDTGVVDTQYF. The CDR3 DNA reads as TGTGCCAGCAGGGACACAGGGGTCGTGGATACGCAGTATTTT.

The CDR3 loop is CASSQELAESSYEQYF. The CDR3, as DNA: TGTGCCAGCAGCCAAGAGCTAGCGGAGAGCTCCTACGAGCAGTACTTC. The chain has TRBV4-2 and TRBJ2-7; 7 nucleotides line up with TRBD2. The CDR3 length is 16 residues. Germline V gene lookup returns CDR1 LGHNA and CDR2 YNFKEQ. Trimming removed 0 bases from V and 0 bases from J; junction bases left unmatched: 5.

This clonotype was seen only a few times. The V and J genes are TRBV7-9 and TRBJ2-5; no definite D call. V was pared by 4 bases and J by 5 bases, with 14 bases between. Germline V gene sequence: CDR1 SEHNR, CDR2 FQNEAQ (reference sequence). The CDR3 extends over 14 amino acids. CDR3 sequence: CASSSSIPGETQYF. CDR3 in DNA: TGTGCCAGCAGCTCCTCGATTCCAGGCGAGACCCAGTACTTC.